Listed below are T cell receptor beta chains from one sample, sequenced in a study of shared clonotypes between healthy human individuals. The method was immunoSEQ multiplex PCR; TCRdb's version includes in-frame clones alone and lacks a portion of them. The sample holds about 2.3 million clones, about 90% seen once. Material for sequencing was naive CD4+ T cells from PBMCs. Receptors were obtained from a man aged 18 to 30 in good health. Some clones in this sample may be carry-over from other donors' samples. CDR3s include the opening cysteine and the closing phenylalanine or tryptophan. The D gene is left open where the match is weak. A clone size is listed for some rows: how often the clone was seen (once, few, many), or a class if it is expanded.

TRBV5-1	TRBD2	TRBJ2-7	-	TGCGCCAGCAGACTCAGCGGGAGGCACTACGAGCAGTACTTC	CASRLSGRHYEQYF
TRBV10-3	-	TRBJ2-1	-	TGTGCCATCAGTGAGTCGAGGGGGGACCGCTCCTACAATGAGCAGTTCTTC	CAISESRGDRSYNEQFF
TRBV11-2	-	TRBJ2-1	-	TGTGCCAGCAGCTTAGGAGCTAACTCCTACAATGAGCAGTTCTTC	CASSLGANSYNEQFF
TRBV4-2	-	TRBJ1-3	-	TGTGCCAGCAGCCAAGACTATCGCCCGAGCTCTGGAAACACCATATATTTT	CASSQDYRPSSGNTIYF
TRBV10-3	-	TRBJ2-7	-	TGTGCCATCAGCACAGAGTCCTACGAGCAGTACTTC	CAISTESYEQYF
TRBV7-8	-	TRBJ2-3	-	TGTGCCAGCAGCTCGTCCATGACACTGTGGGCTGGCACAGATACGCAGTATTTT	CASSSSMTLWAGTDTQYF
TRBV5-1	TRBD1	TRBJ2-5	-	TGCGCCAGCAGCTTGGGAGGGGGCGCTGAGACCCAGTACTTC	CASSLGGGAETQYF
TRBV27	TRBD1	TRBJ2-2	-	TGTGCCAGCTTCATGACAGGGAGCAACACCGGGGAGCTGTTTTTT	CASFMTGSNTGELFF
TRBV5-8	-	TRBJ2-7	-	TGTGCCAGCAGCTTTCAATTTGGCGGGTCCTACGAGCAGTACTTC	CASSFQFGGSYEQYF
TRBV9	TRBD1	TRBJ2-3	-	TGTGCCAGCAGCGTAGGACTCACAGGGGGCACAGATACGCAGTATTTT	CASSVGLTGGTDTQYF
TRBV27	TRBD1	TRBJ2-7	once	TGTGCCAGCAATCCGGGACAGGGTACCTACGAGCAGTACTTC	CASNPGQGTYEQYF
TRBV7-2	TRBD2	TRBJ2-3	-	TGTGCCAGCAGCTTAGTGGGACTAGCGGGGGGTCCAGATACGCAGTATTTT	CASSLVGLAGGPDTQYF
TRBV28	-	TRBJ2-2	once	TGTGCCAGCAGTATTGCGTTGAGGGCAGGGGATTCCGGGGAGCTGTTTTTT	CASSIALRAGDSGELFF
TRBV18	-	TRBJ2-1	-	TGTGCCAGCTCACCCGACTTGGGGGCCAATGAGCAGTTCTTC	CASSPDLGANEQFF
TRBV7-3	-	TRBJ2-7	-	TGTGCCAGCAGCTCCAGGGTTGGCGAGCAGTACTTC	CASSSRVGEQYF
TRBV6-5	-	TRBJ1-2	-	TGTGCCAGCAGTCCCAGACAATTCTATGGCTACACCTTC	CASSPRQFYGYTF
TRBV6-6	-	TRBJ1-5	-	TGTGCCAGCAGTTACGTAGGGCAGGTAATCAATCAGCCCCAGCATTTT	CASSYVGQVINQPQHF
TRBV28	-	TRBJ1-5	-	TGTGCCAGCGAAGGGGATCAGCCCCAGCATTTT	CASEGDQPQHF
TRBV5-4	TRBD1	TRBJ1-3	-	TGTGCCAGCAGCCAGGGACAGCCGAGCTCTGGAAACACCATATATTTT	CASSQGQPSSGNTIYF
TRBV28	-	TRBJ2-3	-	TGTGCCAGCAGACAGACTAGTTTGGATACGCAGTATTTT	CASRQTSLDTQYF
TRBV6-5	-	TRBJ2-1	-	TGTGCCAGCAGTTACCTCACAGGAAGCTCCTACAATGAGCAGTTCTTC	CASSYLTGSSYNEQFF
TRBV2	-	TRBJ2-1	-	TGTGCCAGCAGTGAAAATCAGGGATCCTACAATGAGCAGTTCTTC	CASSENQGSYNEQFF
TRBV2	TRBD2	TRBJ2-2	-	TGTGCCAGCAGGGGGACTAGCGGGAGAATAAGCGATGGGGAGCTGTTTTTT	CASRGTSGRISDGELFF
TRBV7-9	-	TRBJ2-7	-	TGTGCCAGCAGCTTGTCGGGCTACGAGCAGTACTTC	CASSLSGYEQYF
TRBV7-2	TRBD2	TRBJ2-7	-	TGTGCCAGCAGCTTAGGGACTAGCGGGAGGGAGGGGCGTGAGCAGTACTTC	CASSLGTSGREGREQYF
TRBV4-1	TRBD2	TRBJ2-7	-	TGCGCCAGCAGCCGCCTGACCGGGACTAGCGAATATTACGAGCAGTACTTC	CASSRLTGTSEYYEQYF
TRBV4-1	-	TRBJ2-1	-	TGCGCCAGCAGCCAAGGCCTTCTAGGGACCTACAATGAGCAGTTCTTC	CASSQGLLGTYNEQFF
TRBV9	TRBD2	TRBJ2-7	-	TGTGCCAGCAGCAACCCAGCGGGAGGGCCGAATGAGCAGTACTTC	CASSNPAGGPNEQYF
TRBV5-4	TRBD1	TRBJ1-4	-	TGTGCCAGCAGCTCGGCCCAGGGAACAGGGGCAACTAATGAAAAACTGTTTTTT	CASSSAQGTGATNEKLFF
TRBV5-1	-	TRBJ2-2	-	TGCGCCAGCACGGAGTCCGGGGAGCTGTTTTTT	CASTESGELFF
TRBV2	-	TRBJ2-3	-	TGTGCCAGCAGTGAAGCGACCGCCCTCGGACACACAGATACGCAGTATTTT	CASSEATALGHTDTQYF
TRBV7-8	-	TRBJ1-1	few	TGTGCCAGCAGCTTAGAAGGGACGTTCAACACTGAAGCTTTCTTT	CASSLEGTFNTEAFF
TRBV29-1	-	TRBJ2-1	-	TGCAGCGTTGAAGGCCGGGGACTCCTATACAATGAGCAGTTCTTC	CSVEGRGLLYNEQFF
TRBV29-1	-	TRBJ2-7	-	TGCAGCGTACATGGACAGTCCTACGAGCAGTACTTC	CSVHGQSYEQYF
TRBV30	-	TRBJ2-7	-	TGTGCCTACTCCTCCGGAGGGACTCTCGACGAGCAGTACTTC	CAYSSGGTLDEQYF
TRBV5-6	TRBD1	TRBJ2-7	-	TGTGCCAGCAGCCCTGGGACAGGTGGGATGGGCTACGAGCAGTACTTC	CASSPGTGGMGYEQYF
TRBV14	-	TRBJ2-7	-	TGTGCCAGCAGCCAAGATCAGGCTAGCTCCTACGAGCAGTACTTC	CASSQDQASSYEQYF
TRBV6-6	-	TRBJ1-2	-	TGTGCCAGCAGTTACTCCGAAACAAGAGCTAACTATGGCTACACCTTC	CASSYSETRANYGYTF
TRBV27	TRBD1	TRBJ2-7	-	TGTGCCAGCAGTTTGACAGGGCTCTACGAGCAGTACTTC	CASSLTGLYEQYF
TRBV27	TRBD1	TRBJ2-1	-	TGTGCCAGCAGTCGGGCCGGGACAGGGGGATCAAATGAGCAGTTCTTC	CASSRAGTGGSNEQFF
TRBV9	-	TRBJ2-1	-	TGTGCCAGCAGCGTAGACGTAGGATCCTACAATGAGCAGTTCTTC	CASSVDVGSYNEQFF
TRBV12-2	-	TRBJ2-2	-	TGTGCAAGTCGCTTAGCCCAGCGGGAGTGGGACGGGGAGCTGTTTTTT	CASRLAQREWDGELFF
TRBV7-9	TRBD1	TRBJ1-5	few	TGTGCCAGCAGCTTGGGACAGGGGGTCTCGGTCGGTCAGCCCCAGCATTTT	CASSLGQGVSVGQPQHF
TRBV28	-	TRBJ1-4	-	TGTGCCAGCAGTTTATGGGGGGCAACTAATGAAAAACTGTTTTTT	CASSLWGATNEKLFF
TRBV9	-	TRBJ2-5	-	TGTGCCAGCAGCGTAGGTGACCAAGAGACCCAGTACTTC	CASSVGDQETQYF
TRBV5-6	-	TRBJ1-1	-	TGTGCCAGCTTCTGGGGCGGGGCAAGTACTGAAGCTTTCTTT	CASFWGGASTEAFF
TRBV15	-	TRBJ2-1	-	TGTGCCACCAGACCGGACTGGGTCGGGGCTGAGCAGTTCTTC	CATRPDWVGAEQFF
TRBV5-6	-	TRBJ2-5	-	TGTGCCAGCAGCCCTATTCGGGGTTTTCAAGAGACCCAGTACTTC	CASSPIRGFQETQYF
TRBV27	-	TRBJ1-1	-	TGTGCCAGCATCCGACCTACAGACAGTGAAGCTTTCTTT	CASIRPTDSEAFF
TRBV7-9	-	TRBJ2-3	once	TGTGCCAGCAGTTGGGACGCCAGCACAGATACGCAGTATTTT	CASSWDASTDTQYF
TRBV28	-	TRBJ1-5	-	TGTGCCAGCAGTTCCCAGGGAGGGTCCCAGCATTTT	CASSSQGGSQHF
TRBV10-3	TRBD1	TRBJ2-5	-	TGTGCCATCAGCGAACATAGGAGGGACAGGGGGTTAGAGACCCAGTACTTC	CAISEHRRDRGLETQYF
TRBV4-1	-	TRBJ2-7	-	-	CASSQFEWGAGAPLF
TRBV11-2	-	TRBJ1-2	-	TGTGCCAGCAGCCGGGGGGTCTATGGCTACACCTTC	CASSRGVYGYTF
TRBV7-2	TRBD2	TRBJ2-7	-	TGTGCCAGCAGCTTTAGCGGGAGTGGGGCCTACGAGCAGTACTTC	CASSFSGSGAYEQYF
TRBV9	-	TRBJ1-3	-	TGTGCCAGCAGCGTAGGTTTCTCGGTATTGCGAGGAGGAAACACCATATATTTT	CASSVGFSVLRGGNTIYF
TRBV6-1	-	TRBJ2-5	-	TGTGCCAGCAGTGCACAACAGGGCGGGGAGACCCAGTACTTC	CASSAQQGGETQYF
TRBV18	TRBD1	TRBJ1-2	once	TGTGCCAGCTCCCGGGACAGGGGGAATGGCTACACCTTC	CASSRDRGNGYTF